Included here is one TCR beta chain sequence, with context. V lost 1 base and J 0 bases, leaving 7 bases between the germline ends. The CDR3 totals 14 residues. In germline, CDR1 is SGHDT, CDR2 YYEEEE. Repertoires were generated with immunoSEQ multiplex PCR, while TCRdb's copy carries only in-frame clones and drops some. Of 35,000 or so clones in the sample, around 75% were seen once. The data were taken from a study of cytotoxic CD8 clonotypes in ibrutinib-treated CLL. As for the study in general: The patients comprised about a dozen relapsed/refractory and about 14 treatment-naive cases, some 18 IGHV unmutated. Following treatment for a median roughly 12 months, range 6 to 36, response samples were then taken.

TCR beta libraries used 1.5 to 2 micrograms of DNA from cryopreserved PBMCs. This receptor was taken from a human donor with chronic lymphocytic leukemia. The source was PBMCs, collected at disease progression, from a patient treated with ibrutinib. The V and J genes are TRBV5-6 and TRBJ1-1, with D possibly matching TRBD1 (5 bases). CDR3 nucleotide sequence: TGTGCCAGCAGCTTGCGGGGGGTGAACACTGAAGCTTTCTTT. It encodes CASSLRGVNTEAFF.